The next 29 T cell receptor beta chains were all read from a single sample in a study of CD8 T cells in ankylosing spondylitis (dated by TCRdb to 2017 to 2019). The receptor library was made with 5' RACE. The sample was run on an Illumina HiSeq 2500. TCRdb redid the processing of the public reads, applying fastp at Q25 and MiXCR, and retained in-frame beta chains. Records with the same CDR3 protein are collapsed into one entry carrying the most frequent genes and DNA. The sample yields about 360,000 distinct CDR3 sequences; 20% to 25% were counted once. The top ten clones comprise around 13% of the sample. Sequenced material: blood, either unsorted or a sorted T cell fraction (not recorded which). Receptor source: a male donor with ankylosing spondylitis or in good health (not recorded which).

This chain uses TRBV20-1 with TRBJ2-1; D is perhaps TRBD2 (7 bases). The CDR3 has 15 amino acids. V was clipped by 3 bases and J by 10 bases, with 22 bases between them. Germline V lookup: CDR1 DFQATT, CDR2 SNEGSKA (reference sequence). This CDR3 is CSASPLGGGRDEQFF. The CDR3 DNA reads TGCAGTGCTAGCCCTCTAGGGGGGGGCCGGGACGAGCAGTTCTTC.

This chain links TRBV7-9 with TRBJ1-2; D is ambiguous. The CDR3 has 13 residues. V was pared by 1 base and J by 4 bases, with 7 bases between. Germline CDR1 SEHNR, CDR2 FQNEAQ (reference sequence). The CDR3, as DNA: TGTGCCAGCAGCTTAGTCGCCGTCTATGGCTACACCTTC. Its protein is CASSLVAVYGYTF. The full variable domain, in which reference TRBV7-9 and TRBJ1-2 provide the parts outside the CDR3, is DTGVSQNPRHKITKRGQNVTFRCDPISEHNRLYWYRQTLGQGPEFLTYFQNEAQLEKSRLLSDRFSAERPKGSFSTLEIQRTEQGDSAMYLCASSLVAVYGYTFGSGTRLTVV.

The genes are TRBV28 and TRBJ2-7; a weak D match, TRBD2 (7 bases). Germline V gene sequence: CDR1 MDHEN, CDR2 SYDVKM. Deletions cut 11 bases from V and 2 bases from J, with 16 bases between. The CDR3 consists of 13 residues. This CDR3 is CAVSGGLTYEQYF. For the CDR3, the DNA is TGTGCCGTCTCCGGGGGGCTAACCTACGAGCAGTACTTC. Supplemented by reference TRBV28 and TRBJ2-7, the full variable domain reads DVKVTQSSRYLVKRTGEKVFLECVQDMDHENMFWYRQDPGLGLRLIYFSYDVKMKEKGDIPEGYSVSREKKERFSLILESASTNQTSMYLCAVSGGLTYEQYFGPGTRLTVT.

J is TRBJ2-5 and V is TRBV29-1; 9 bases agree with TRBD1. The CDR3 length is 13 residues. Looked up from germline, CDR1 is SQVTM and CDR2 is ANQGSEA. The ends lost 4 bases at V and 3 bases at J; junction bases unmatched: 3. CDR3 DNA: TGCAGCGTTGTGGACAGGGGAAAAGAGACCCAGTACTTC. Translation gives CSVVDRGKETQYF.

This clonotype has just a few counts. The rearrangement links TRBV29-1 to TRBJ2-3; maybe TRBD2 (5 bases). V lost 0 bases to trimming and J lost 5 bases, with 18 bases between them. This CDR3 has 16 amino acids. CDR1 and CDR2 from the germline V gene are SQVTM and ANQGSEA. The CDR3 DNA sequence: TGCAGCGTTGAAGATCTCGGGGTGGATATCATAGATACGCAGTATTTT. It encodes CSVEDLGVDIIDTQYF.

This clonotype was observed a handful of times. The chain joins TRBV20-1 to TRBJ2-7, with D perhaps TRBD1 (6 bases). Germline loops: CDR1 DFQATT, CDR2 SNEGSKA (reference sequence). Trimming pared 3 bases from V and 1 base from J, leaving 16 bases between. The CDR3 loop spans 15 amino acids. CDR3 amino acids: CSARGVRDISYEQYF. The CDR3 bases are TGCAGTGCTAGGGGAGTGAGGGACATTTCCTACGAGCAGTACTTC.

In the case of this clonotype: The junction does not match germline at one end; this may be a read error. The rearrangement uses TRBV7-7 and TRBJ2-2; D is unresolved. CDR1 SSHAT and CDR2 FNYEAQ come from the germline V gene (reference sequence). CDR3 length: 15 amino acids. CDR3 in amino acids: CASSLDNSNTGELFF. The CDR3 DNA sequence: TGTGCTAGCAGCTTAGACAATTCGAACACCGGGGAGCTGTTTTTT. Using reference TRBV7-7 and TRBJ2-2 for the parts outside the CDR3, the full variable domain is GAGVSQSPRYKVTKRGQDVTLRCDPISSHATLYWYQQALGQGPEFLTYFNYEAQPDKSGLPSDRFSAERPEGSISTLTIQRTEQRDSAMYRCASSLDNSNTGELFFGEGSRLTVL.

A few counts support this clonotype. The gene calls are TRBV9 and TRBJ1-1; D is unresolved. The CDR3 runs 13 residues. Germline CDR1 and CDR2: SGDLS and YYNGEE. Between the trimmed V and J ends, which lost 2 bases and 1 base, there was a span of 6 bases. The CDR3 DNA is TGTGCCAGCAGCGTCTGGTCGAACACTGAAGCTTTCTTT. It yields the protein CASSVWSNTEAFF.

This chain uses TRBV20-1 with TRBJ2-7; D is perhaps TRBD1 (6 bases). The CDR3 is made up of 17 amino acids. Germline CDR1 and CDR2: DFQATT and SNEGSKA (reference sequence). Trimming took 0 bases from V and 1 from J, leaving 19 bases between them. CDR3 residues: CSARDLGTPNLSYEQYF. CDR3 DNA: TGCAGTGCTAGAGATCTCGGGACACCAAATCTGTCCTACGAGCAGTACTTC.

This clonotype was detected only a few times. The CDR3 loop is CSARDQGTAPPEQYF. The DNA for the CDR3 is TGCAGTGCTAGAGATCAAGGGACGGCCCCCCCCGAGCAGTACTTC. The rearrangement uses TRBV20-1 and TRBJ2-7, with D perhaps being TRBD1 or TRBD2 (5 bases each). With 0 bases removed from V and 6 bases from J, the gap between germline ends came to 18 bases. The CDR3 covers 15 residues. Germline V gene lookup returns CDR1 DFQATT and CDR2 SNEGSKA (reference sequence).

V usage is TRBV9 and J usage is TRBJ2-7; the match to TRBD1 covers 10 bases. V shed 3 bases and J 7 bases; nucleotides not matched to a gene: 10. In germline, CDR1 is SGDLS, CDR2 YYNGEE. This CDR3 comprises 15 residues. The CDR3 coding sequence is TGTGCCAGCAGCGGAGGGACAGGGGCTTTATATGAGCAGTACTTC. Encoded protein: CASSGGTGALYEQYF.

This clonotype was detected only a few times. The V and J genes are TRBV5-1 and TRBJ2-7; 8 nucleotides line up with TRBD1. V lost 6 bases and J lost 2; bases outside the gene matches: 4. This CDR3 has 13 amino acids. Per the germline V gene, CDR1 is SGHRS and CDR2 is YFSETQ. CDR3 sequence: CASNSGGAYEQYF. For the CDR3, the DNA is TGCGCCAGCAACTCAGGGGGCGCCTACGAGCAGTACTTC.

The V and J genes are TRBV4-1 and TRBJ2-3, with D perhaps matching TRBD1 (5 bases). V lost 0 bases and J lost 6, with 22 bases in between. Germline V lookup: CDR1 MGHRA, CDR2 YSYEKL. The CDR3 spans 18 residues. CDR3: CASSQDLGDSKRWDTQYF. The CDR3 DNA sequence: TGCGCCAGCAGCCAAGATTTAGGAGACAGCAAACGATGGGATACGCAGTATTTT.

This chain links TRBV7-9 with TRBJ2-1; TRBD1 aligns across 9 bases. The CDR3 totals 15 residues. Trimming cost V 4 bases and J 7 bases; bases outside gene matches: 8. Germline loops: CDR1 SEHNR, CDR2 FQNEAQ (reference sequence). CDR3: CASSSRQGVENEQFF. The DNA of the CDR3 is TGTGCCAGCAGCTCGAGACAGGGGGTGGAAAATGAGCAGTTCTTC.

The chain couples TRBV11-2 to TRBJ2-1; D is perhaps TRBD1 (6 bases). V was trimmed by 2 bases and J by 7 bases, leaving 9 bases between them. The CDR3 covers 13 residues. Germline CDR1 and CDR2: SGHAT and FQNNGV. This chain's CDR3 is CASSLMGANEQFF. In nucleotides, the CDR3 is TGTGCCAGCAGCTTAATGGGGGCGAATGAGCAGTTCTTC.

The CDR3 nucleotides are TGTGCCAGCACCCTTGATACGCAGTATTTT. It codes for CASTLDTQYF. The V gene is TRBV7-9, the J gene TRBJ2-3; D unresolved. V lost 7 bases to trimming and J lost 6 bases, with 5 bases between them. CDR3 length equals 10 residues. Germline-derived CDR1 and CDR2 are SEHNR and FQNEAQ (reference sequence).

This clonotype has just a few counts. The gene calls are TRBV9 and TRBJ2-1, with 10 bases that match TRBD2. CDR1 SGDLS and CDR2 YYNGEE come from the germline V gene. This CDR3 has 16 amino acids. The trim removed 0 bases at V and 10 bases at J, leaving 10 bases unmatched. The CDR3, as DNA: TGTGCCAGCAGCGTAGGATCGAGCGGGGGGGCCGGAGAGCAGTTCTTC. Translating it yields CASSVGSSGGAGEQFF. Combining the CDR3 with reference TRBV9 and TRBJ2-1 gives the whole variable domain DSGVTQTPKHLITATGQRVTLRCSPRSGDLSVYWYQQSLDQGLQFLIQYYNGEERAKGNILERFSAQQFPDLHSELNLSSLELGDSALYFCASSVGSSGGAGEQFFGPGTRLTVL.

The gene calls are TRBV12-3 or TRBV12-4 and TRBJ2-7; D might be TRBD1 or TRBD2, each matching 5 bases. Deletions cut 5 bases from V and 0 bases from J, with 11 bases between. The CDR3 contains 14 residues. The CDR3 coding sequence is TGTGCCAGCAGTGAGGGGCTAAGCTCCTACGAGCAGTACTTC. The encoded protein is CASSEGLSSYEQYF.

This chain links TRBV20-1 with TRBJ1-1; D ambiguous. The CDR3 runs 11 residues. The germline V gene has CDR1 DFQATT and CDR2 SNEGSKA (reference sequence). V lost 7 bases and J 4 bases, leaving 10 bases between the germline ends. CDR3 region: CSVQRTTEAFF. DNA of the CDR3: TGCAGTGTCCAGAGGACCACTGAAGCTTTCTTT.

This clonotype was seen only a few times. The V call is TRBV9, the J call TRBJ2-7, with a weak D call TRBD1 (6 bases). Per the germline V gene, CDR1 is SGDLS and CDR2 is YYNGEE. Trimming left V 4 bases short and J 11 bases short, with 16 bases between. This CDR3 comprises 12 residues. CDR3 loop: CASSSPKGVEYF. The CDR3 DNA is TGTGCCAGCAGCTCCCCAAAGGGGGTGGAGTACTTC.

The rearrangement uses TRBV6-1 and TRBJ2-7; TRBD1 agrees at 9 bases. Looked up from germline, CDR1 is MNHNS and CDR2 is SASEGT. The V and J ends lost 5 bases and 4 bases, in that order; junction bases with no gene match: 9. The CDR3 sequence is 15 residues long. For the CDR3, the DNA is TGTGCCAGCAGTAGAGACAGGGGGGAGTGGTACGAGCAGTACTTC. Amino acid sequence: CASSRDRGEWYEQYF.

This clonotype has just a few counts. The chain is built from TRBV6-1 and TRBJ1-5; D remains unclear. Germline CDR1 reads MNHNS; CDR2 reads SASEGT. This CDR3 contains 12 residues. V lost 4 bases and J 9 bases, leaving 10 bases between the germline ends. CDR3 in amino acids: CASSGFSWPQHF. CDR3 in DNA: TGTGCCAGCAGTGGCTTCAGTTGGCCCCAGCATTTT.

In its sample, this clonotype was seen a few times. The chain uses TRBV2 and TRBJ2-3; 7 nucleotides align to TRBD1. The CDR3 covers 13 residues. J was trimmed by 6 bases and V by 9 bases; bases with no gene match: 9. Germline values: CDR1 SNHLY, CDR2 FYNNEI. The DNA of the CDR3 is TGTGCCAGTCCAGGGGGAAAGGTGGATACGCAGTATTTT. Translating gives CASPGGKVDTQYF.

V usage is TRBV5-1 and J usage is TRBJ2-5; no reliable D call. The germline CDR1 and CDR2 sequences are SGHRS and YFSETQ. V was shortened by 1 base and J by 0 bases, with 10 bases between the two germline ends. There are 15 residues in the CDR3. CDR3 sequence: CASSLLAGHQETQYF. The CDR3 region has the DNA TGCGCCAGCAGCTTGTTGGCAGGCCACCAAGAGACCCAGTACTTC.

The rearrangement uses TRBV11-2 and TRBJ2-1; 11 bases match TRBD2. V shed 3 bases and J 0 bases; nucleotides not matched to a gene: 4. The germline V gene has CDR1 SGHAT and CDR2 FQNNGV. This CDR3 is built from 17 residues. The CDR3 protein is CASSFGGLAASYNEQFF. CDR3 DNA sequence: TGTGCCAGCAGCTTCGGGGGACTAGCGGCCTCCTACAATGAGCAGTTCTTC.

The rearrangement uses TRBV28 and TRBJ2-7; perhaps TRBD1 as D (5 bases). V lost 7 bases and J 3 bases, leaving 13 bases between the germline ends. Per the germline V gene, CDR1 is MDHEN and CDR2 is SYDVKM. The CDR3 loop spans 13 amino acids. The CDR3 sequence is CASNPPGRYEQYF. Here the CDR3 DNA reads TGTGCCAGCAATCCGCCAGGGCGCTACGAGCAGTACTTC.

This clonotype was seen a handful of times. This rearrangement joins TRBV7-9 to TRBJ2-2; D is unclear. CDR1 is SEHNR and CDR2 is FQNEAQ in the germline V gene (reference sequence). This CDR3 spans 15 amino acids. Trimming shortened V by 4 bases and J by 3 bases, and 12 bases separated the two germline ends. CDR3: CASSYVGYDTGELFF. The CDR3 DNA reads TGTGCCAGCAGCTACGTGGGATATGACACCGGGGAGCTGTTTTTT.

This chain uses TRBV11-2 with TRBJ2-3, with 9 bases identical to TRBD2. Per germline, CDR1 SGHAT and CDR2 FQNNGV. The length of the CDR3 is 14 residues. The ends lost 4 bases at V and 7 bases at J; junction bases unmatched: 6. CDR3 in amino acids: CASSSEAGGYTQYF. The CDR3 DNA follows: TGTGCCAGCAGCTCGGAAGCGGGGGGCTATACGCAGTATTTT.

This clonotype was counted a few times. The rearrangement joins TRBV7-9 to TRBJ2-5; TRBD1 matches at 8 bases. CDR3 length: 12 residues. Trimming took 3 bases from V and 11 from J; bases not matched to a gene: 5. The V gene's germline CDR1 is SEHNR and CDR2 FQNEAQ (reference sequence). CDR3 amino acids: CASSFGQGGQYF. The CDR3, as DNA: TGTGCCAGCAGCTTCGGACAGGGTGGGCAGTACTTC.